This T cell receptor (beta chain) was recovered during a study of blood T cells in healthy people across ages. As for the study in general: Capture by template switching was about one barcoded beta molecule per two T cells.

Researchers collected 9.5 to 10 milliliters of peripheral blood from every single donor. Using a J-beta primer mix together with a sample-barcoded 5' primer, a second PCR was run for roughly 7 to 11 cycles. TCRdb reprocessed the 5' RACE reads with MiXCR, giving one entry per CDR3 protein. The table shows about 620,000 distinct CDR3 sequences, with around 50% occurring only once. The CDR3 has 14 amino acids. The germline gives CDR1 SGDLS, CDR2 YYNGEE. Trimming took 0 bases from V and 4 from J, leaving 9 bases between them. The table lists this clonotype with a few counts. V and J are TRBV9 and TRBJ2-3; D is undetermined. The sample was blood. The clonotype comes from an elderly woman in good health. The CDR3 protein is CASSVDPGADTQYF. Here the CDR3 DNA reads TGTGCCAGCAGCGTAGACCCCGGAGCAGATACGCAGTATTTT.